The rows below give T cell receptor beta chains drawn from one sample of a study of OX40 agonist ivuxolimab in advanced cancers. Some clones are missing from TCRdb's copy, which holds only in-frame ones; the method was immunoSEQ multiplex PCR. The repertoire has over 150,000 clones, approximately 94% of them found once; the top ten carry 0.3% to 0.35%. The source material was CD4+ or CD8+ T cells sorted from blood, sampled in a trial of the OX40 agonist ivuxolimab. These receptors all stem from an adult with an advanced solid tumor such as melanoma, head and neck, liver or kidney cancer. CDR3s include the opening cysteine and the closing phenylalanine or tryptophan. A D gene is named only where the DNA matches it firmly. The size field is filled for only some rows; it gives once, few, many or a size class.

.,.,TRBJ1-5,TRBV2,TGTGCCACAACACGGGAGGGGGGGAGCAATCAGCCCCAGCATTTT,CATTREGGSNQPQHF
.,TRBD2,TRBJ2-3,TRBV2,TGTGCCAGCAGAGAACTAGCGGGAGAGGTGAATACGCAGTATTTT,CASRELAGEVNTQYF
once,.,TRBJ2-2,TRBV6-5,TGTGCCAGCAGAAGGGTCGGAGACACCGGGGAGCTGTTTTTT,CASRRVGDTGELFF
.,.,TRBJ1-2,TRBV5-1,TGCGCCAGCAGAGGGAGGGGCTATGGCTACACCTTC,CASRGRGYGYTF
.,TRBD2,TRBJ2-5,TRBV11-2,TGTGCCAGCAGCTTAGTTTTAGGTAGCGGGAGGGCCCCCAGAGAGACCCAGTACTTC,CASSLVLGSGRAPRETQYF
.,.,TRBJ2-2,TRBV11-2,TGTGCCAGCAGCTTAGGAGCAGGTCTCACCGGGGAGCTGTTTTTT,CASSLGAGLTGELFF
.,.,TRBJ2-7,TRBV5-8,TGTGCCAGCAGCTTGGGCAGCGAGAGCTACGAGCAGTACTTC,CASSLGSESYEQYF
.,.,TRBJ2-5,TRBV5-1,TGCGCCAGCAGCTTGGGGGGGACGGAGACCCAGTACTTC,CASSLGGTETQYF
.,.,TRBJ1-1,TRBV5-1,TGCGCCAGCAGCGTGGTGGGGGCAGGGGTGAACACTGAAGCTTTCTTT,CASSVVGAGVNTEAFF
.,.,TRBJ1-5,TRBV7-2,TGTGCCAGCACCCGCACACCCGGGAATCAGCCCCAGCATTTT,CASTRTPGNQPQHF
.,.,TRBJ1-5,TRBV7-2,TGTGCCAGCAGCCAGTGGTTCCCCGGCCAGCCCCAGCATTTT,CASSQWFPGQPQHF
.,.,TRBJ1-1,TRBV6-5,TGTGCCAGCAGTCAAAGGGAGAGCACTGAAGCTTTCTTT,CASSQRESTEAFF
.,.,TRBJ1-4,TRBV9,TGTGCCAGCAGCGTGACAGGTAGTAATGAAAAACTGTTTTTT,CASSVTGSNEKLFF
.,TRBD1,TRBJ1-2,TRBV11-2,TGTGCCAGCAGCAGGGACAGGGGGAAGGACTATGGCTACACCTTC,CASSRDRGKDYGYTF
.,.,TRBJ2-5,TRBV5-6,TGTGCCAGCAGCTTGGTAGGGGTGTACCAAGAGACCCAGTACTTC,CASSLVGVYQETQYF
once,TRBD1,TRBJ1-2,TRBV27,TGTGCCAGCAGTAAGCAGGGGGCCAACTATGGCTACACCTTC,CASSKQGANYGYTF
.,.,TRBJ1-4,TRBV9,TGTGCCAGCAGTAGCCGGGGGGCAGTTAATGAAAAACTGTTTTTT,CASSSRGAVNEKLFF
once,.,TRBJ2-7,TRBV4-3,TGCGCCAGCAGCCCCTGGACCTACGAGCAGTACTTC,CASSPWTYEQYF
.,.,TRBJ2-1,TRBV2,TGTGCCAGCGCAGGGTACGGGGTTGGGGGTGAGCAGTTCTTC,CASAGYGVGGEQFF
.,TRBD2,TRBJ2-1,TRBV27,TGTGCCAGCAGCCCTCGACCGGGACTAGCTTTGGTCGATGAGCAGTTCTTC,CASSPRPGLALVDEQFF
.,.,TRBJ1-2,TRBV7-2,TGTGCCAGCAGCTTAGCTTCAAGGTGGGGCTACACCTTC,CASSLASRWGYTF
.,.,TRBJ1-1,TRBV7-6,TGTGCCAGCAGCTTAGGCCCAGGTAACACTGAAGCTTTCTTT,CASSLGPGNTEAFF
.,TRBD1,TRBJ1-5,TRBV5-4,TGTGCCAGCAGCTTCCCCCGGACAGGGGGCGGCAATCAGCCCCAGCATTTT,CASSFPRTGGGNQPQHF
once,.,TRBJ2-4,TRBV6-6,TGTGCCAGCAGCGAGGGACCCACCAAAAACATTCAGTACTTC,CASSEGPTKNIQYF
.,.,TRBJ2-7,TRBV7-9,TGTGCCAGCAGTTTGGTCTACGAGCAGTACTTC,CASSLVYEQYF
.,TRBD1,TRBJ2-5,TRBV5-1,TGCGCCAGCAGCTTGGGGACAGGGAAAGAGACCCAGTACTTC,CASSLGTGKETQYF
once,.,TRBJ2-7,TRBV5-8,TGTGCCAGCAGCTTGGGGGGGGTTACCTCCTACGAGCAGTACTTC,CASSLGGVTSYEQYF
.,TRBD1,TRBJ1-4,TRBV5-6,TGTGCCAGCAGCTTGGGACCGACAGGGTGGAAACTGTTTTTT,CASSLGPTGWKLFF
.,.,TRBJ2-2,TRBV5-8,TGTGCCAGCAGCACGTGGAGGGGGGAAGCGAACACCGGGGAGCTGTTTTTT,CASSTWRGEANTGELFF
.,.,TRBJ2-7,TRBV19,TGTGCCAGTGGCGACATCGCTACCTACGAGCAGTACTTC,CASGDIATYEQYF
once,TRBD1,TRBJ1-4,TRBV19,TGTGCCAGTAGGCCGGGACAGGGGTACGAAAAACTGTTTTTT,CASRPGQGYEKLFF
.,.,TRBJ1-2,TRBV2,TGTGCCAGCAGCCCTACTGATCCTAACGGGGGCTACACCTTC,CASSPTDPNGGYTF
.,TRBD1,TRBJ1-2,TRBV5-4,TGTGCCAGCAGCTTGGCTGAGGACAGGGATTCTTATGGCTACACCTTC,CASSLAEDRDSYGYTF
.,.,TRBJ2-5,TRBV6-5,TGTGCCAGCAGGCCTTTTGGAGGCGCCGTGGGTGAGCAGTACTTC,CASRPFGGAVGEQYF